The rows below give T cell receptor beta chains drawn from one sample of a study of cytomegalovirus exposure and HLA in healthy donors. The assay was immunoSEQ multiplex PCR, and TCRdb's table has in-frame clones only and misses some. The sample carries about 190,000 clones, 70% to 75% recorded once. Sequences were obtained from PBMCs. The origin of the receptors is a man younger than 45 in good health and CMV-seropositive. Each CDR3 is given with its conserved first and last residue. Fields, in order: D gene, J gene, CDR3 length, V gene, clone size, CDR3 protein, CDR3 DNA. D genes are given only for firm matches. Size values are once, few and many counts, or a class for expanded clones, and some rows have none.

d_call: .
j_call: TRBJ1-5
cdr3_length: 15
v_call: TRBV10-3
clone_size: .
cdr3_aa: CAISESPARNQPQHF
cdr3_nt: TGTGCCATCAGTGAGTCCCCAGCTAGAAATCAGCCCCAGCATTTT

d_call: TRBD1
j_call: TRBJ2-7
cdr3_length: 14
v_call: TRBV9
clone_size: .
cdr3_aa: CASSPSGGSSEQYF
cdr3_nt: TGTGCCAGCAGCCCCTCAGGGGGAAGTAGCGAGCAGTACTTC

d_call: TRBD1
j_call: TRBJ1-1
cdr3_length: 15
v_call: TRBV18
clone_size: .
cdr3_aa: CASSLGQGMGTEAFF
cdr3_nt: TGTGCCAGCTCACTCGGACAGGGGATGGGCACTGAAGCTTTCTTT

d_call: TRBD2
j_call: TRBJ2-7
cdr3_length: 14
v_call: TRBV2
clone_size: .
cdr3_aa: CASSLLAGAGEQYF
cdr3_nt: TGTGCCAGCAGCCTACTAGCGGGTGCGGGGGAGCAGTACTTC

d_call: TRBD2
j_call: TRBJ2-1
cdr3_length: 15
v_call: TRBV5-1
clone_size: .
cdr3_aa: CASNPLAGGRSEQFF
cdr3_nt: TGCGCCAGCAACCCACTAGCGGGGGGCCGCAGTGAGCAGTTCTTC

d_call: TRBD1
j_call: TRBJ1-2
cdr3_length: 14
v_call: TRBV28
clone_size: .
cdr3_aa: CASRLGQGYYGYTF
cdr3_nt: TGTGCCAGCAGATTGGGACAGGGGTACTATGGCTACACCTTC

d_call: .
j_call: TRBJ2-3
cdr3_length: 17
v_call: TRBV19
clone_size: .
cdr3_aa: CASSIGPQGKFADTQYF
cdr3_nt: TGTGCCAGTAGTATAGGCCCCCAGGGGAAGTTCGCAGATACGCAGTATTTT

d_call: .
j_call: TRBJ1-2
cdr3_length: 13
v_call: TRBV7-9
clone_size: .
cdr3_aa: CASSHGAGYGYTF
cdr3_nt: TGTGCCAGCAGCCATGGCGCAGGGTATGGCTACACCTTC

d_call: .
j_call: TRBJ2-3
cdr3_length: 12
v_call: TRBV10-3
clone_size: .
cdr3_aa: CAIRALADTQYF
cdr3_nt: TGTGCCATCAGAGCCCTGGCAGATACGCAGTATTTT

d_call: .
j_call: TRBJ2-7
cdr3_length: 15
v_call: TRBV7-2
clone_size: .
cdr3_aa: CASSLAGGPTYEQYF
cdr3_nt: TGTGCCAGCAGCTTAGCGGGCGGGCCTACCTACGAGCAGTACTTC

d_call: .
j_call: TRBJ1-2
cdr3_length: 16
v_call: TRBV15
clone_size: .
cdr3_aa: CATSSPGGGFGYGYTF
cdr3_nt: TGTGCCACCAGCAGTCCCGGTGGGGGGTTTGGCTATGGCTACACCTTC

d_call: .
j_call: TRBJ2-1
cdr3_length: 14
v_call: TRBV6-6
clone_size: .
cdr3_aa: CASSYSGGYNEQFF
cdr3_nt: TGTGCCAGCAGTTACTCTGGGGGGTACAATGAGCAGTTCTTC

d_call: TRBD2
j_call: TRBJ2-5
cdr3_length: 14
v_call: TRBV11-2
clone_size: .
cdr3_aa: CASSHRSGGETQYF
cdr3_nt: TGTGCCAGCAGCCACCGATCGGGAGGAGAGACCCAGTACTTC

d_call: .
j_call: TRBJ1-5
cdr3_length: 12
v_call: TRBV6-1
clone_size: .
cdr3_aa: CASSATGQPQHF
cdr3_nt: TGTGCCAGCAGCGCTACAGGGCAACCCCAGCATTTT

d_call: .
j_call: TRBJ2-7
cdr3_length: 11
v_call: TRBV20-1
clone_size: few
cdr3_aa: CSASLYPEQYF
cdr3_nt: TGCAGTGCTAGTCTCTACCCCGAGCAGTACTTC

d_call: .
j_call: TRBJ2-1
cdr3_length: 15
v_call: TRBV6-1
clone_size: once
cdr3_aa: CASSEWGLAGNEQFF
cdr3_nt: TGTGCCAGCAGTGAATGGGGGCTAGCAGGGAATGAGCAGTTCTTC

d_call: TRBD1
j_call: TRBJ1-1
cdr3_length: 14
v_call: TRBV5-4
clone_size: .
cdr3_aa: CASSLQGVNTEAFF
cdr3_nt: TGTGCCAGCAGTTTACAGGGGGTGAACACTGAAGCTTTCTTT

d_call: .
j_call: TRBJ1-2
cdr3_length: 14
v_call: TRBV28
clone_size: .
cdr3_aa: CASSLLRRVLGYTF
cdr3_nt: TGTGCCAGCAGTTTACTGAGGCGGGTGCTTGGCTACACCTTC

d_call: .
j_call: TRBJ2-7
cdr3_length: 12
v_call: TRBV6-5
clone_size: many
cdr3_aa: CASSTDTNEQYF
cdr3_nt: TGTGCCAGCAGTACCGACACCAACGAGCAGTACTTC

d_call: .
j_call: TRBJ2-1
cdr3_length: 17
v_call: TRBV4-3
clone_size: .
cdr3_aa: CASSQDWGGAEVPEQFF
cdr3_nt: TGCGCCAGCAGCCAAGATTGGGGGGGCGCTGAGGTCCCTGAGCAGTTCTTC

d_call: TRBD1
j_call: TRBJ1-5
cdr3_length: 13
v_call: TRBV6-5
clone_size: .
cdr3_aa: CASGWTGTQPQHF
cdr3_nt: TGTGCCAGCGGTTGGACAGGGACTCAGCCCCAGCATTTT

d_call: TRBD1
j_call: TRBJ2-5
cdr3_length: 15
v_call: TRBV19
clone_size: .
cdr3_aa: CASSLPGTGKETQYF
cdr3_nt: TGTGCCAGTAGTCTACCCGGGACAGGGAAAGAGACCCAGTACTTC

d_call: .
j_call: TRBJ1-4
cdr3_length: 14
v_call: TRBV2
clone_size: .
cdr3_aa: CASKNRATNEKLFF
cdr3_nt: TGTGCCAGCAAAAACAGAGCAACTAATGAAAAACTGTTTTTT

d_call: .
j_call: TRBJ1-1
cdr3_length: 14
v_call: TRBV6-5
clone_size: .
cdr3_aa: CASSYQTGGTEAFF
cdr3_nt: TGTGCCAGCAGTTACCAGACGGGGGGCACTGAAGCTTTCTTT

d_call: TRBD1
j_call: TRBJ1-2
cdr3_length: 14
v_call: TRBV14
clone_size: few
cdr3_aa: CASSQIGQGRGYTF
cdr3_nt: TGTGCCAGCAGCCAAATAGGACAGGGGCGAGGCTACACCTTC

d_call: TRBD2
j_call: TRBJ2-7
cdr3_length: 14
v_call: TRBV7-2
clone_size: .
cdr3_aa: CASSPTSGRYEQYF
cdr3_nt: TGTGCCAGCAGCCCGACTAGCGGTCGCTACGAGCAGTACTTC

d_call: .
j_call: TRBJ2-5
cdr3_length: 15
v_call: TRBV10-3
clone_size: few
cdr3_aa: CAISVRLEHGETQYF
cdr3_nt: TGTGCCATCAGTGTGCGGCTAGAGCACGGAGAGACCCAGTACTTC

d_call: TRBD1
j_call: TRBJ2-2
cdr3_length: 15
v_call: TRBV9
clone_size: .
cdr3_aa: CASSVDDRVTGELFF
cdr3_nt: TGTGCCAGCAGCGTAGACGACAGGGTGACCGGGGAGCTGTTTTTT

d_call: .
j_call: TRBJ2-7
cdr3_length: 14
v_call: TRBV5-1
clone_size: .
cdr3_aa: CASSFSWGPYEQYF
cdr3_nt: TGCGCCAGCAGCTTTAGTTGGGGGCCCTACGAGCAGTACTTC

d_call: TRBD1
j_call: TRBJ2-5
cdr3_length: 14
v_call: TRBV18
clone_size: few
cdr3_aa: CASSLRDSPETQYF
cdr3_nt: TGTGCCAGCTCACTACGGGACAGTCCAGAGACCCAGTACTTC

d_call: TRBD2
j_call: TRBJ2-5
cdr3_length: 14
v_call: TRBV9
clone_size: few
cdr3_aa: CASSVRGRGETQYF
cdr3_nt: TGTGCCAGCAGCGTCCGCGGGAGAGGAGAGACCCAGTACTTC

d_call: .
j_call: TRBJ2-7
cdr3_length: 14
v_call: TRBV5-4
clone_size: few
cdr3_aa: CASSTIQDGYEQYF
cdr3_nt: TGTGCCAGCAGCACGATCCAGGATGGATACGAGCAGTACTTC

d_call: .
j_call: TRBJ1-4
cdr3_length: 11
v_call: TRBV23-1
clone_size: once
cdr3_aa: CASSQQEKLFF
cdr3_nt: TGCGCCAGCAGTCAACAGGAAAAACTGTTTTTT